These 28 T cell receptor beta chains were sequenced from one sample in a study of identical twins. TCRdb independently ran MiXCR on the 5' RACE reads; one entry per CDR3 protein. The sample shows around 490,000 distinct CDR3 sequences, about 16% of them seen only once. This sample was shared with a second study, whose subject was yellow fever vaccine responses in identical twins.

The source material was CD4+ T cells sorted from blood. Receptors were obtained from a woman between 18 and 29 years old in good health.

The rearrangement joins TRBV20-1 to TRBJ2-5, with 7 positions matching TRBD2. The CDR3 spans 13 residues. The V segment lost 3 bases and the J segment 3 bases; nucleotides outside the gene matches: 4. Germline V gene data show CDR1 as DFQATT and CDR2 as SNEGSKA (reference sequence). The CDR3 protein is CSASGGSKETQYF. CDR3 bases: TGCAGTGCTAGTGGCGGGAGTAAAGAGACCCAGTACTTC.

The chain is built from TRBV7-6 and TRBJ2-5; 7 nucleotides match TRBD1. V lost 2 bases, J lost 5 bases, and 11 bases stayed unmatched. Germline lookup yields CDR1 SGHVS and CDR2 FNYEAQ. The CDR3 is made up of 16 amino acids. CDR3 nucleotides: TGTGCCAGCAGCTTATTGCCAGGGGGATTTACGGAGACCCAGTACTTC. It translates to CASSLLPGGFTETQYF.

V and J are TRBV29-1 and TRBJ2-3; maybe TRBD1 (6 bases). CDR3 size: 11 residues. Between the trimmed V and J ends, which lost 6 bases and 5 bases, there was a span of 9 bases. Germline loops: CDR1 SQVTM, CDR2 ANQGSEA. The CDR3 sequence: CSVKQGDTQYF. Here the CDR3 DNA reads TGCAGCGTAAAACAGGGAGATACGCAGTATTTT.

This clonotype showed up just a few times. CDR3 in amino acids: CASSSRTSGRYNEQFF. Here the CDR3 DNA reads TGTGCCAGCAGTTCGAGGACTAGCGGACGCTACAATGAGCAGTTCTTC. This sequence joins TRBV6-5 and TRBJ2-1; the match to TRBD2 covers 10 bases. The CDR3 contains 16 residues. Unmatched junction bases numbered 6, after V lost 4 bases and J lost 3 bases. Germline CDR1 and CDR2: MNHEY and SVGAGI.

This clonotype appeared a few times. V usage is TRBV7-6 and J usage is TRBJ2-7; TRBD2 aligns across 7 bases. The ends lost 5 bases at V and 4 bases at J; junction bases unmatched: 11. Germline V gene sequence: CDR1 SGHVS, CDR2 FNYEAQ. The CDR3 length is 15 residues. This chain's CDR3 is CASSRLASGAYEQYF. The CDR3 region has the DNA TGTGCCAGCAGCCGCCTGGCGAGCGGGGCTTACGAGCAGTACTTC.

The V gene is TRBV11-2, the J gene TRBJ2-1, with 11 bases lining up with TRBD2. Germline V gene sequence: CDR1 SGHAT, CDR2 FQNNGV. The CDR3 covers 15 residues. The V segment lost 5 bases and the J segment 7 bases; nucleotides outside the gene matches: 7. The CDR3 spells CASSAVAGGRNEQFF. DNA for the CDR3: TGTGCCAGCAGCGCCGTAGCGGGAGGGAGAAATGAGCAGTTCTTC.

The rearrangement uses TRBV14 and TRBJ1-1; TRBD1 is a possible D gene (5 bases). The V end lost 2 bases, the J end lost 1 base, and 8 bases lay between the germline ends. Looked up from germline, CDR1 is SGHDN and CDR2 is FVKESK. The CDR3 totals 14 residues. CDR3 coding DNA: TGTGCCAGCAGCCAACCCGGGGGGAACACTGAAGCTTTCTTT. It is translated as CASSQPGGNTEAFF.

This clonotype was counted at least ten times. The CDR3 coding sequence is TGTGCCAGCAGTTTTAGAGGTTACGAGCAGTACGTC. Its protein is CASSFRGYEQYV. The chain employs TRBV12-3 or TRBV12-4 and TRBJ2-7; unclear D gene. The CDR3 has 12 residues. V dropped 3 bases and J dropped 4 bases, with 7 bases sitting between them.

The chain combines TRBV6-1 with TRBJ1-1; D unclear. CDR1 is MNHNS, CDR2 SASEGT, per germline. V was shortened by 6 bases and J by 0 bases, with 17 bases between the two germline ends. This CDR3 has 16 residues. CDR3 residues: CASRKGRQNLNTEAFF. The CDR3 bases are TGTGCCAGCAGAAAAGGTCGGCAGAACTTGAACACTGAAGCTTTCTTT.

The chain has TRBV28 and TRBJ1-2, with D perhaps TRBD1 (6 bases). CDR3 length equals 15 residues. V lost 2 bases and J 2 bases, leaving 12 bases between the germline ends. Per germline, CDR1 MDHEN and CDR2 SYDVKM. The CDR3: CASSLATTGNYGYTF. DNA for the CDR3: TGTGCCAGCAGTTTAGCCACAACAGGGAACTATGGCTACACCTTC.

The rearrangement links TRBV2 to TRBJ2-7; 10 positions agree with TRBD2. Germline-derived CDR1 and CDR2 are SNHLY and FYNNEI. This CDR3 region has 15 residues. V dropped 2 bases and J dropped 5; count of bases not matched to a gene: 6. CDR3 protein: CASSEKREGDNEQYF. CDR3 bases: TGTGCCAGCAGTGAAAAGCGGGAGGGGGACAACGAGCAGTACTTC.

DNA for the CDR3: TGCGCCAGCAGCGGGACAGGGGATGCCACAGATACGCAGTATTTT. This sequence encodes CASSGTGDATDTQYF. The chain links TRBV10-1 to TRBJ2-3, with 10 bases that match TRBD1. Germline CDR1 and CDR2: WNHNN and SYGVQD (reference sequence). This CDR3 has 15 residues. Germline trimming cut 6 bases from V and 2 bases from J; bases unmatched to any gene: 5.

In this sample, this clonotype turned up many times. This rearrangement joins TRBV12-3 or TRBV12-4 to TRBJ2-3; D possibly corresponds to TRBD2 (6 bases). This CDR3 is 14 amino acids long. V was pared by 6 bases and J by 2 bases, with 12 bases between. The CDR3 DNA reads TGTGCCAGCAGCCCCGGGCGGGACACAGATACGCAGTATTTT. It yields the protein CASSPGRDTDTQYF.

This sequence joins TRBV3-1 and TRBJ2-7; D is ambiguous. Trimming shortened V by 0 bases and J by 2 bases, and 11 bases separated the two germline ends. The germline gives CDR1 LGHDT, CDR2 YNNKEL (reference sequence). This CDR3 contains 15 residues. The CDR3 loop is CASSQDLAVTYEQYF. CDR3 coding DNA: TGTGCCAGCAGCCAAGATCTTGCGGTCACCTACGAGCAGTACTTC.

This clonotype was observed at least ten times. The rearrangement joins TRBV29-1 to TRBJ2-1, with a weak D call TRBD1 (6 bases). Trimming pared 2 bases from V and 7 bases from J, leaving 21 bases between. The CDR3 has 16 amino acids. CDR1 SQVTM and CDR2 ANQGSEA come from the germline V gene. CDR3 residues: CSVEPFRSERGNEQFF. The CDR3 nucleotides are TGCAGCGTTGAACCTTTCAGAAGCGAGAGGGGGAATGAGCAGTTCTTC.

This clonotype was seen only a few times. CDR3 nucleotides: TGCAGTGCTAGTGATGGGGGGGGAGCCAAAAACATTCAGTACTTC. It yields the protein CSASDGGGAKNIQYF. The chain recombines TRBV20-1 with TRBJ2-4; 7 bases agree with TRBD2. The CDR3 has 15 residues. The V gene end was trimmed by 3 bases and the J gene end by 0 bases; junction bases not matched to a gene: 5. CDR1 and CDR2 (germline): DFQATT, SNEGSKA (reference sequence).

This clonotype occurred a few times. Written as DNA, the CDR3 is TGCGCCAGCAGCCAAGGAATCACTGAAGCTTTCTTT. This codes for CASSQGITEAFF. The J gene is TRBJ1-1, the V gene TRBV4-1; D is undetermined. This CDR3 spans 12 amino acids. Germline V gene data show CDR1 as MGHRA and CDR2 as YSYEKL. Trimming cost V 1 base and J 4 bases, with 4 bases left between them.

This clonotype showed up just a few times. This chain uses TRBV7-9 with TRBJ2-3; 8 bases match TRBD2. V lost 0 bases to trimming and J lost 2 bases; unmatched junction nucleotides: 1. The CDR3 totals 15 residues. Germline V CDR1 and CDR2: SEHNR, FQNEAQ (reference sequence). The CDR3 DNA reads TGTGCCAGCAGCTTAGCCGGGAGGGCCACAGATACGCAGTATTTT. Translation: CASSLAGRATDTQYF.

This clonotype was observed a handful of times. The chain is built from TRBV5-1 and TRBJ2-2; 9 positions match TRBD1. CDR3 length: 16 residues. J was trimmed by 0 bases and V by 4 bases; bases with no gene match: 4. Germline V gene lookup returns CDR1 SGHRS and CDR2 YFSETQ. The CDR3 DNA follows: TGCGCCAGCAGCCAGGGGACAGGGTCGAACACCGGGGAGCTGTTTTTT. It codes for CASSQGTGSNTGELFF.

This clonotype was counted only a few times. V is TRBV29-1 and J is TRBJ2-1; D unresolved. The germline gives CDR1 SQVTM, CDR2 ANQGSEA. V dropped 7 bases and J dropped 6 bases, with 13 bases sitting between them. CDR3 length: 12 residues. In nucleotides, the CDR3 is TGCAGCGCGATGGAAGTGGTCAATGAGCAGTTCTTC. As protein: CSAMEVVNEQFF.

This clonotype was seen a few times. The chain's CDR3 is CASRAGGTSVAYNEQFF. DNA of the CDR3: TGTGCCAGCAGAGCCGGGGGGACTAGCGTCGCCTACAATGAGCAGTTCTTC. This rearrangement joins TRBV7-2 to TRBJ2-1; TRBD2 matches 10 bases. Unmatched junction bases numbered 10, after V lost 6 bases and J lost 2 bases. The CDR3 sequence is 17 residues long. Looked up from germline, CDR1 is SGHTA and CDR2 is FQGNSA.

The chain links TRBV12-3 or TRBV12-4 to TRBJ2-3, with D maybe TRBD2 (6 bases). This CDR3 region has 16 residues. The V and J ends lost 2 bases and 0 bases respectively, with 12 bases between them. CDR3 region: CASSLSGGASTDTQYF. The CDR3 coding sequence is TGTGCCAGCAGTTTATCGGGCGGGGCAAGCACAGATACGCAGTATTTT.

The CDR3 spells CSAETSGMGEQFF. In nucleotides, the CDR3 is TGCAGTGCTGAGACTAGCGGGATGGGTGAGCAGTTCTTC. V gene TRBV20-1 combines with J gene TRBJ2-1; 11 positions match TRBD2. With 5 bases clipped from V and 9 bases from J, the junction kept 6 bases outside the gene matches. The CDR3 is 13 amino acids. CDR1 is DFQATT and CDR2 is SNEGSKA in the germline V gene (reference sequence).

This clonotype has more than one count but fewer than ten. The chain recombines TRBV20-1 with TRBJ2-1; D gene uncertain. Trimming pared 2 bases from V and 4 bases from J, leaving 12 bases between. Germline V CDR1 and CDR2: DFQATT, SNEGSKA (reference sequence). CDR3 size: 14 residues. The CDR3 DNA is TGCAGTGCTAGACACCAAATGGATTACAATGAGCAGTTCTTC. Amino acid sequence: CSARHQMDYNEQFF.

This clonotype was seen only a few times. This chain joins TRBV10-3 and TRBJ2-1; D is uncertain. This CDR3 has 12 amino acids. Germline values: CDR1 ENHRY, CDR2 SYGVKD. Deletions cut 1 base from V and 5 bases from J, with 3 bases between. The CDR3 bases are TGTGCCATCAGTGAGTTTAACAATGAGCAGTTCTTC. This gives the protein CAISEFNNEQFF.

This clonotype was observed once. J is TRBJ1-1 and V is TRBV12-3 or TRBV12-4; no firm D call. There are 15 residues in the CDR3. Trimming took off 2 bases at V and 3 bases at J, with 13 bases between the two ends. The CDR3 loop reads CASSLMGMAYTEAFF. The DNA of the CDR3 is TGTGCCAGCAGTTTAATGGGGATGGCGTACACTGAAGCTTTCTTT.

This clonotype was seen a handful of times. This rearrangement joins TRBV7-2 to TRBJ2-1, with D unclear. The CDR3 covers 17 residues. Germline CDR1 is SGHTA and CDR2 is FQGNSA. With 5 bases removed from V and 1 base from J, the gap between germline ends came to 18 bases. The CDR3 protein is CASSPGVGYTSYNEQFF. The CDR3 region has the DNA TGTGCCAGCAGCCCGGGTGTGGGGTACACATCCTACAATGAGCAGTTCTTC.

This clonotype showed up just a few times. This chain links TRBV6-1 with TRBJ2-5; 9 nucleotides line up with TRBD1. The V and J ends lost 6 bases and 9 bases, in that order; junction bases with no gene match: 14. The CDR3 runs to 15 residues. CDR1 and CDR2 (germline): MNHNS, SASEGT. CDR3 residues: CASRSGGTGHEAQYF. CDR3 DNA sequence: TGTGCCAGCAGGTCAGGCGGGACAGGGCATGAGGCCCAGTACTTC.